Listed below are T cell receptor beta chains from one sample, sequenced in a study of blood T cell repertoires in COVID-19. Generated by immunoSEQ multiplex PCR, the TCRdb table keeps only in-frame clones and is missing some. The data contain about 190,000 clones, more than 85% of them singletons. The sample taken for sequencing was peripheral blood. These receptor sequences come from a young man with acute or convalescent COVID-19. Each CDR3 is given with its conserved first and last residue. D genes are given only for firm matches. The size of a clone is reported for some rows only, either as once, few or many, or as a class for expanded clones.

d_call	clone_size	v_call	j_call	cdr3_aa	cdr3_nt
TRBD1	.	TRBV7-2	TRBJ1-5	CASSLGGQGDQPQHF	TGTGCCAGCAGCTTAGGGGGACAGGGTGATCAGCCCCAGCATTTT
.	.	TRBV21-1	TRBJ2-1	CASSSRRGRGSYNEQFF	TGTGCCAGCTCCTCCCGGAGGGGTAGAGGGTCCTACAATGAGCAGTTCTTC
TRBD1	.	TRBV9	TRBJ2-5	CASSGDRGAQETQYF	TGTGCCAGCAGCGGGGACAGGGGCGCCCAAGAGACCCAGTACTTC
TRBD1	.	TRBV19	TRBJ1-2	CASSNRDRGNYGYTF	TGTGCCAGTAGTAACCGGGACAGGGGCAACTATGGCTACACCTTC
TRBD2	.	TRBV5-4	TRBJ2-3	CASSLWFGRAGVADTQYF	TGTGCCAGCAGCTTGTGGTTCGGGCGTGCGGGGGTGGCAGATACGCAGTATTTT
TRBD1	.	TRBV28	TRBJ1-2	CASGSWLTGHGYTF	TGTGCCAGCGGATCCTGGCTGACAGGGCATGGCTACACCTTC
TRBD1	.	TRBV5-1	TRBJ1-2	CASTGGGYGYTF	TGCGCCAGTACAGGGGGCGGCTATGGCTACACCTTC
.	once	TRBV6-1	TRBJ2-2	CASSEGATNTGELFF	TGTGCCAGCAGTGAAGGGGCGACGAACACCGGGGAGCTGTTTTTT
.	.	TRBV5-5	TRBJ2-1	CASSFGGNEQFF	TGTGCCAGCAGCTTTGGCGGGAATGAGCAGTTCTTC
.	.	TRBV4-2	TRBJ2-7	CASSPGGALLKSSYEQYF	TGTGCCAGCAGCCCGGGCGGGGCGCTCTTAAAAAGCTCCTACGAGCAGTACTTC
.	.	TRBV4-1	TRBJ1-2	CASSQLTGAGGYTF	TGCGCCAGCAGCCAACTGACTGGGGCGGGGGGCTACACCTTC
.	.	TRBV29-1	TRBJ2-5	CSVGRPLETQYF	TGCAGCGTTGGGAGGCCGCTGGAGACCCAGTACTTC
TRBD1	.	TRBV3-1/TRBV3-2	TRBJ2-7	CASSPGTGGYEQYF	TGTGCCAGCAGCCCAGGGACAGGGGGTTACGAGCAGTACTTC
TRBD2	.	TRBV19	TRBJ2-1	CASHTGLDEQFF	TGTGCCAGTCATACCGGACTAGATGAGCAGTTCTTC
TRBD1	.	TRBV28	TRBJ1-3	CASSLRQGRTGNTIYF	TGTGCCAGCAGTTTGAGACAGGGTCGGACTGGAAACACCATATATTTT
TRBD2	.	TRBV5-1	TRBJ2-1	CASSLGTSGRNNEQFF	TGCGCCAGCAGCTTGGGGACTAGCGGGAGAAACAATGAGCAGTTCTTC
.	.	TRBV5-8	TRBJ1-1	CASSLTQNTEAFF	TGTGCCAGCAGCTTAACACAGAACACTGAAGCTTTCTTT
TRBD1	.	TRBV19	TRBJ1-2	CASTPSPGQGGGYTF	TGTGCCAGTACCCCATCCCCCGGACAGGGGGGTGGCTACACCTTC
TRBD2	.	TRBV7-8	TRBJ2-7	CASSPGTSAFF	TGTGCCAGCAGCCCCGGGACTAGCGCGTTCTTC
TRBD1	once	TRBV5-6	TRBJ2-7	CASSWTGGDEQYF	TGTGCCAGCAGCTGGACAGGGGGCGACGAGCAGTACTTC
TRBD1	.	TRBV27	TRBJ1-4	CASSPGQTLEKLFF	TGTGCCAGCAGCCCGGGACAGACCCTCGAAAAACTGTTTTTT
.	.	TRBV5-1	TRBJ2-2	CASSLRVNTGELFF	TGCGCCAGCAGCTTACGGGTTAACACCGGGGAGCTGTTTTTT
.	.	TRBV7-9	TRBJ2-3	CASSLTRASTDTQYF	TGTGCCAGCAGCTTGACTAGGGCTAGCACAGATACGCAGTATTTT
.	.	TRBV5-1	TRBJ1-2	CASSPNEAGNRGYTF	TGCGCCAGCAGCCCCAACGAAGCAGGGAATAGAGGCTACACCTTC
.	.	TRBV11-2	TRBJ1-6	CASSSRQPTSYNSPLHF	TGTGCCAGCAGCTCCCGACAGCCGACCTCTTATAATTCACCCCTCCACTTT
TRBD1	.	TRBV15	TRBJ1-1	CATSTVTGGAAFF	TGTGCCACCAGCACCGTAACAGGGGGCGCGGCTTTCTTT
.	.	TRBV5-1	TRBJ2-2	CASKTGTNTGELFF	TGCGCCAGCAAGACAGGGACTAACACCGGGGAGCTGTTTTTT
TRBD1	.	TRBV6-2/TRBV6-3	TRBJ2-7	CASSYSGQANYEQYF	TGTGCCAGCAGTTACTCGGGACAGGCGAATTACGAGCAGTACTTC
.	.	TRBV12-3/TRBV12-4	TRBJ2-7	CASSSGLVYEQYF	TGTGCCAGCAGTTCAGGGTTAGTCTACGAGCAGTACTTC
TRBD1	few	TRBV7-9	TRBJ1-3	CASSHGQGATVNTIYF	TGTGCCAGCAGCCACGGACAGGGGGCCACTGTAAACACCATATATTTT
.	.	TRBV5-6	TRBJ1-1	CASSRDPGGGAFF	TGTGCCAGCAGCCGAGACCCGGGGGGCGGAGCTTTCTTT
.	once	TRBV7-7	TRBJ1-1	CASSLVPGLTIGDTEAFF	TGTGCTAGCAGCTTAGTCCCGGGACTTACAATCGGAGACACTGAAGCTTTCTTT
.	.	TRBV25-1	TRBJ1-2	CASSEYVSNYGYTF	TGTGCCAGCAGTGAATATGTCAGTAACTATGGCTACACCTTC
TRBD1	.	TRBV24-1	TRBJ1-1	CATSDRTQGAVTEAFF	TGTGCCACCAGTGACCGGACACAGGGGGCGGTGACTGAAGCTTTCTTT
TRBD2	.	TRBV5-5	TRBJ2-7	CASSPPGGPSSYEQYF	TGTGCCAGCAGCCCACCGGGGGGGCCAAGCTCCTACGAGCAGTACTTC